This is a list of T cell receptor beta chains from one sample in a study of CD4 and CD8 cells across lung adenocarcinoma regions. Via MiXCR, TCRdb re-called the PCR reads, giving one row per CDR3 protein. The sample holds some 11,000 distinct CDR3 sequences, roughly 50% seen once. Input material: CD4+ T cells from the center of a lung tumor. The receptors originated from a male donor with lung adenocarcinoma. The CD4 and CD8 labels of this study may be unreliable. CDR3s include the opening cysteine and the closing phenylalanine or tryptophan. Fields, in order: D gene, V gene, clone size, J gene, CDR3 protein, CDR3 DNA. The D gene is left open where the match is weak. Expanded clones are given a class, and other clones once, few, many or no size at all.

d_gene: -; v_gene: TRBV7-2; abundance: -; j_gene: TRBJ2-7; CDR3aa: CASSLAAKDTQYF; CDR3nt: TGTGCCAGCAGCTTAGCAGCCAAGGATACGCAGTACTTC
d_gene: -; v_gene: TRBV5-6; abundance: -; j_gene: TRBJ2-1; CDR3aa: CASSLGTRIGINEQFF; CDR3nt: TGTGCCAGCAGCTTGGGTACTAGAATCGGTATCAATGAGCAGTTCTTC
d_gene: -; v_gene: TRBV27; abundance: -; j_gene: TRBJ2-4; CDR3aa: CASSLLGQPDTDIQYF; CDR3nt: TGTGCCAGCAGTCTACTTGGACAGCCAGACACAGATATTCAGTACTTC
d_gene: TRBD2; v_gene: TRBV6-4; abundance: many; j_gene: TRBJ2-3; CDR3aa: CASSDGAGADTQYF; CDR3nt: TGTGCCAGCAGTGACGGAGCGGGGGCAGATACGCAGTATTTT
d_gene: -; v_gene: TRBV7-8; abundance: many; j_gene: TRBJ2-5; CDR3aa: CASILSGQEGTQYF; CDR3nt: TGTGCCAGCATCCTTTCAGGGCAGGAGGGGACCCAGTACTTC
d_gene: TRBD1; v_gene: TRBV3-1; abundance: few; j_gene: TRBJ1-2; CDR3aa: CASSQEDREAGYTF; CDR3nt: TGTGCCAGCAGCCAAGAGGACAGGGAGGCTGGCTACACCTTC
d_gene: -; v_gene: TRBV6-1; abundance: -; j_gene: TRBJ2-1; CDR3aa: CASSDLEPYNEQFF; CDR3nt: TGTGCCAGCAGTGATTTGGAGCCTTACAATGAGCAGTTCTTC
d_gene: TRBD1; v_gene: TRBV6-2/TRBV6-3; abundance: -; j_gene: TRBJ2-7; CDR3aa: CAIHTGTGIYEQYF; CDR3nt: TGTGCCATACATACCGGGACAGGAATCTACGAGCAGTACTTC
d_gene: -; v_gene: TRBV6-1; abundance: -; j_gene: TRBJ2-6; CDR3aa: CASSTGKLSGANVLTF; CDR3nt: TGTGCCAGCAGTACAGGGAAGCTTTCTGGGGCCAACGTCCTGACTTTC
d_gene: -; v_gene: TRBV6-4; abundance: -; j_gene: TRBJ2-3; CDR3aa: CASGGRDQDTQYF; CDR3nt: TGTGCCAGCGGTGGCCGAGACCAAGATACGCAGTACTTT
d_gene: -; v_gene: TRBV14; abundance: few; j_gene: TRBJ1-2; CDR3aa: CASSQIRGRWGYTF; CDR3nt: TGTGCCAGCAGCCAAATTCGGGGGCGTTGGGGCTACACCTTC
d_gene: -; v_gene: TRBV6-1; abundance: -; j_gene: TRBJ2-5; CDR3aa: CASTTGGEETQYF; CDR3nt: TGTGCCAGCACGACAGGAGGTGAAGAGACCCAGTACTTC
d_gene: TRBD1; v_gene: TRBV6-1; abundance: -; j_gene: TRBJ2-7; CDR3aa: CASRERQGVTSDGYEQYF; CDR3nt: TGTGCCAGCAGGGAGAGACAGGGTGTTACCTCTGATGGGTACGAGCAGTACTTC
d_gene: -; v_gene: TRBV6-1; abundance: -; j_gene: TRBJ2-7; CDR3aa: CASRPSQSSYEQYF; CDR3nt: TGTGCCAGCAGACCTAGCCAGAGCTCCTACGAGCAGTACTTC
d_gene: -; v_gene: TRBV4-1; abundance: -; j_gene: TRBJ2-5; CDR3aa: CASSPPEYF; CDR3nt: TGCGCCAGCAGCCCCCCTGAGTACTTC
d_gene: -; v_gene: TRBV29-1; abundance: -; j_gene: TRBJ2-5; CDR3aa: CSEGGETQYF; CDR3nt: TGCAGCGAGGGAGGAGAGACCCAGTACTTC
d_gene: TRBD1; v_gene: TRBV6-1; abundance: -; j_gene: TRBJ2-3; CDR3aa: CASRGGLGEDTQYF; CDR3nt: TGTGCCAGCAGAGGGGGCCTTGGGGAAGATACGCAGTATTTT
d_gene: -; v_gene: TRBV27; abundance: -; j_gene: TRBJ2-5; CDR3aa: CASSRGGDKDIQYF; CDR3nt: TGTGCCAGCAGCCGGGGCGGTGACAAAGACATCCAGTACTTC
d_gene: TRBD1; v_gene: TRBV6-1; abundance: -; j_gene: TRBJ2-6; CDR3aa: CASSKTWTGLLPCAYVLTF; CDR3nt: TGTGCCAGCAGTAAGACTTGGACAGGGTTGCTTCCGTGCGCCTACGTCCTGACTTTC
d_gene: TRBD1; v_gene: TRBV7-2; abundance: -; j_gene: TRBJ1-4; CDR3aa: CASSPGDSTNEKLFF; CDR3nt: TGTGCCAGCAGCCCCGGGGACAGCACTAATGAAAAACTGTTTTTT
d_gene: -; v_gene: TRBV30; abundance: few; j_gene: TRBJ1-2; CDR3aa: CAWSVYRNYGYTF; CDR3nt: TGTGCCTGGAGTGTTTACAGAAACTATGGCTACACCTTC
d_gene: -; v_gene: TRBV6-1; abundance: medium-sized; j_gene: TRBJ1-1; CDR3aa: CASRMRYMNTEAFF; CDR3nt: TGTGCCAGCCGAATGCGTTACATGAACACTGAAGCTTTCTTT
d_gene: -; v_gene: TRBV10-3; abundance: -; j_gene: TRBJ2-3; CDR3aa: CAGLDARDADTQYF; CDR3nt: TGTGCGGGCCTCGATGCCCGCGACGCAGATACGCAGTATTTT
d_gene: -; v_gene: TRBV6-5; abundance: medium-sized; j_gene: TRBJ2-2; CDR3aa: CASSYRVFPAGELFF; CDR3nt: TGTGCCAGCAGCTATAGAGTTTTTCCCGCCGGGGAGCTGTTTTTT
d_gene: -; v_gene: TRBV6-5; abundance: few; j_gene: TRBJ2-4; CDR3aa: CASSYSRGNIQYF; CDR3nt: TGTGCCAGCAGTTACTCTCGGGGGAACATTCAGTACTTC
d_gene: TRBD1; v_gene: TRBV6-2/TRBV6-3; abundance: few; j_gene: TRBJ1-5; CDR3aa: CASSPWQGAGGNQPQHF; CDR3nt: TGTGCCAGCAGCCCCTGGCAGGGGGCAGGGGGCAATCAGCCCCAGCATTTT
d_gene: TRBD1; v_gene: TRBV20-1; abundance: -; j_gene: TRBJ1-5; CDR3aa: CSALRDSLSPDQPQHF; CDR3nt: TGCAGTGCTCTAAGGGACAGCCTAAGCCCGGACCAGCCCCAGCATTTT
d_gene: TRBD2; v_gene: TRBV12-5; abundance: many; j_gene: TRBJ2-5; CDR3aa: CASAPTSGQETQYF; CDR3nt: TGTGCTAGTGCCCCTACTAGCGGACAAGAGACCCAGTACTTC
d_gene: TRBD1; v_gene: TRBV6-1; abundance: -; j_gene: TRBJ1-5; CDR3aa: CASSPQGAHQPLHF; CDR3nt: TGTGCCAGCAGCCCCCAGGGGGCCCATCAGCCCCTGCACTTT
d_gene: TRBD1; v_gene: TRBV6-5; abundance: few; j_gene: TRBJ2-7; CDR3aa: CATIKQGAYEQYF; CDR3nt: TGTGCCACCATTAAACAGGGGGCCTACGAGCAGTACTTC
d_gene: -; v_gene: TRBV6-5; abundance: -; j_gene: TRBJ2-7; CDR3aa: CASSYSAQTYEQYF; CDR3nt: TGTGCCAGCAGTTACTCGGCGCAAACCTACGAGCAGTACTTC
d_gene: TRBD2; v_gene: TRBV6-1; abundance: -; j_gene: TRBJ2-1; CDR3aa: CASRRGLAGGGNEQFF; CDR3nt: TGTGCCAGCAGACGCGGACTAGCGGGAGGAGGCAATGAGCAGTTCTTC
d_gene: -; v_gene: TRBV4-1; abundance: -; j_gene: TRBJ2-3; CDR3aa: CASSQVAYTDTQYF; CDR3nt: TGCGCCAGCAGCCAAGTTGCATACACAGATACGCAGTATTTT
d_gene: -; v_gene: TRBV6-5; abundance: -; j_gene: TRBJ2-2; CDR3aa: CASSFDLHGGELFF; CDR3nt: TGTGCCAGCAGTTTCGACTTACACGGCGGGGAGCTGTTTTTT
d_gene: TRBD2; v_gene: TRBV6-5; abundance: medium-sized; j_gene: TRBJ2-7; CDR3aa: CASSYLAGGGVHEQYF; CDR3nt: TGTGCCAGCAGTTACCTGGCGGGGGGGGGGGTGCACGAGCAGTACTTC
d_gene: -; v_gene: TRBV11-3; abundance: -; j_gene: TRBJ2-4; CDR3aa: CASSYPGILQYF; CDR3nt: TGTGCCAGCAGCTACCCAGGCATCCTGCAGTACTTT
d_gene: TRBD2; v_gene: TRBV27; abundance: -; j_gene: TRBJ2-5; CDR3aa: CASSSPGLAGETQYF; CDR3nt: TGTGCCAGCAGTTCCCCGGGACTAGCGGGAGAGACCCAGTACTTC
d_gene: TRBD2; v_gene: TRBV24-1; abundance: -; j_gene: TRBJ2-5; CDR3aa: CATSDRTSDQETQYF; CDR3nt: TGTGCCACCAGTGATCGGACTAGCGACCAAGAGACCCAGTACTTC
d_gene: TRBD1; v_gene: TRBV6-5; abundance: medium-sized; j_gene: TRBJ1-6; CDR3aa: CASSYRTTGGLNSPLHF; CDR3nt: TGTGCCAGCAGTTACCGGACGACAGGGGGCCTTAATTCACCCCTCCACTTT
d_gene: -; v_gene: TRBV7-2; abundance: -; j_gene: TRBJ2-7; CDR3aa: CASSSTAFGAEQYF; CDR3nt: TGTGCCAGCAGCTCGACAGCCTTTGGGGCCGAGCAGTACTTC
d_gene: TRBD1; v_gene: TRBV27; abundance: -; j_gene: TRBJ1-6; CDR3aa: CASDRAWGGINSNPPLHF; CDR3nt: TGTGCCAGCGACAGGGCCTGGGGTGGGATCAATAGCAATCCACCCCTCCACTTT
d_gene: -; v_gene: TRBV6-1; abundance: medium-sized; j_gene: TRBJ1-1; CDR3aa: CASSEVYGANTEAFF; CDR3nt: TGTGCCAGCAGTGAAGTGTATGGGGCCAACACTGAAGCTTTCTTT
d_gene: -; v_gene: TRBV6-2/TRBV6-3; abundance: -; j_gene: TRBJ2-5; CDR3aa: CASSTTSAQTQYF; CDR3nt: TGTGCCAGCAGTACCACTTCCGCGCAGACCCAGTACTTC
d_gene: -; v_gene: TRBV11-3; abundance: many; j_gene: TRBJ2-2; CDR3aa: CASSLDGTGVGTGELFF; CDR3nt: TGTGCCAGCAGCTTAGATGGGACGGGGGTAGGGACCGGGGAGCTGTTTTTT
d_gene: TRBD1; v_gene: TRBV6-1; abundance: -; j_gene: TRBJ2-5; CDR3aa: CASSRRQGASQTQYF; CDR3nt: TGTGCCAGCAGTCGGAGACAGGGAGCCTCGCAGACCCAGTACTTC
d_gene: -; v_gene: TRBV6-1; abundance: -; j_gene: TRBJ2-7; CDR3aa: CASSIQGSGANVQYF; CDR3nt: TGTGCCAGCAGCATACAGGGTTCTGGGGCCAACGTGCAGTACTTC
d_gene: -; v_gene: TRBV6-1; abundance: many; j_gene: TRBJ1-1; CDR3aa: CASRENTEAFF; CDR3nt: TGTGCCAGCCGAGAGAACACTGAAGCTTTCTTT
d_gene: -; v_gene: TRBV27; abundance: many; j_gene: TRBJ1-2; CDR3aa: CATQRGNPLSTF; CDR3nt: TGTGCCACCCAGCGGGGTAACCCTCTTAGCACCTTC
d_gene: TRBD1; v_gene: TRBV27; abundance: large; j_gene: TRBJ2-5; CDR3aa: CASSHRGMETQYF; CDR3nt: TGTGCCAGCAGCCACAGGGGTATGGAGACCCAGTACTTC
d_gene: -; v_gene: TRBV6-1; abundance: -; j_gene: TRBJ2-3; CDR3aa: CAGSGASDQDTQYF; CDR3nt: TGTGCGGGCAGTGGTGCCAGTGACCAAGATACGCAGTATTTC
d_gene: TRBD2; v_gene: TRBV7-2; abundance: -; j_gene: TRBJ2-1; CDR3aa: CASSLGSGRTNEQFF; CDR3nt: TGTGCCAGCAGCTTAGGTAGCGGGAGAACGAATGAGCAGTTCTTC
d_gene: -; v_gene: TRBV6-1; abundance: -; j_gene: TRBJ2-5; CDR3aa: CASRDRGQNTQYF; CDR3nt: TGTGCCAGCAGGGACCGGGGCCAAAACACCCAGTACTTC
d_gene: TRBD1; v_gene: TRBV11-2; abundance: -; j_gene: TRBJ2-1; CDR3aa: CASSPRQGAGYNEQFF; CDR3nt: TGTGCCAGCAGCCCCCGACAGGGGGCAGGGTACAATGAGCAGTTCTTC
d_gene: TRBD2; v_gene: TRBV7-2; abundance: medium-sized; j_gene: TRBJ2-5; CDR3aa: CASSLSSGNQETQYF; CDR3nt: TGTGCCAGCAGCTTATCCAGCGGGAACCAAGAGACCCAGTACTTC
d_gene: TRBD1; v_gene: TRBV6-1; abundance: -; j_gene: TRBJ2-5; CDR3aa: CASTQQGARVETQYF; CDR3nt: TGTGCCAGCACCCAACAGGGGGCGCGGGTAGAGACCCAGTACTTC
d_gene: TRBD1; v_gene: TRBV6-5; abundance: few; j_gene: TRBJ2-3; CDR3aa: CASSYYWAGQGEDTQYF; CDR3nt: TGTGCCAGCAGTTACTATTGGGCGGGACAGGGGGAGGATACGCAGTATTTT
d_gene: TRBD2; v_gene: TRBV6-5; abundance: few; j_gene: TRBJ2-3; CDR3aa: CASSSTGLAGGRGKDTQYF; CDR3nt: TGTGCCAGCAGTTCCACCGGACTAGCGGGGGGGCGTGGCAAAGATACGCAGTACTTT
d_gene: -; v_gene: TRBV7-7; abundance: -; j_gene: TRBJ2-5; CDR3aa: CASSLGQGETQYF; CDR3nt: TGTGCTAGCAGCTTAGGTCAGGGAGAGACCCAGTACTTC
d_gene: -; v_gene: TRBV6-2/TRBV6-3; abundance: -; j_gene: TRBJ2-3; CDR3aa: CAGSGCRGADTQYF; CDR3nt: TGTGCGGGCAGTGGGTGCCGTGGCGCAGATACCCAGTATTTT